A single sample gave rise to the 25 T cell receptor beta chains below, sequenced in a study of cytomegalovirus exposure and HLA in healthy donors. PCR used 60 Vbeta primers and 13 Jbeta primers. Generated by immunoSEQ multiplex PCR, the TCRdb table keeps only in-frame clones and is missing some. The sample yields about 140,000 clones, roughly 80% seen once. The sequencing input was PBMCs. The source of these receptors is a female donor in good health and CMV-seronegative.

The V and J genes are TRBV28 and TRBJ1-2, with TRBD1 identical over 7 bases. Germline values: CDR1 MDHEN, CDR2 SYDVKM. The CDR3 spans 12 residues. V lost 5 bases to trimming and J lost 7 bases; unmatched junction nucleotides: 4. The CDR3 sequence is CASSETGLGYTF. The CDR3 bases are TGTGCCAGCAGTGAGACAGGGCTTGGCTACACCTTC.

This chain connects TRBV6-6 to TRBJ1-2; 12 nucleotides align to TRBD1. V lost 5 bases and J lost 8; bases outside the gene matches: 6. Germline V gene lookup returns CDR1 MNHNY and CDR2 SVGAGI (reference sequence). This CDR3 has 14 amino acids. The CDR3 DNA sequence: TGTGCCAGCAGTGCCGGGACAGGGGGCGTCGGCTACACCTTC. It codes for CASSAGTGGVGYTF.

This clone was counted a few times. This chain connects TRBV7-2 to TRBJ2-7, with 9 bases lining up with TRBD1. The length of the CDR3 is 16 residues. V lost 3 bases, J lost 3 bases, and 9 bases stayed unmatched. The germline V gene has CDR1 SGHTA and CDR2 FQGNSA. CDR3 amino acids: CASSLHPGQGVYEQYF. In DNA form, the CDR3 reads TGTGCCAGCAGCTTGCACCCGGGACAGGGTGTCTACGAGCAGTACTTC.

The chain couples TRBV10-1 to TRBJ2-5; D unresolved. The J call is uncertain, as TRBJ2-7 better fits the DNA end. Per the germline V gene, CDR1 is WNHNN and CDR2 is SYGVQD (reference sequence). The CDR3 loop spans 12 amino acids. The CDR3 nucleotides read TGCGCCAGCAGTCTCGGTTTCTACGAGCAGTACTTC. This translates into CASSLGFYEQYF.

The genes are TRBV6-5 and TRBJ1-6; D perhaps matches TRBD1 (5 bases). The germline V gene has CDR1 MNHEY and CDR2 SVGAGI. V gave up 2 bases and J gave up 6 bases, with 11 bases separating them. This CDR3 has 15 amino acids. CDR3 loop: CASSYGAGPNSPLHF. In DNA, the CDR3 is TGTGCCAGCAGTTACGGCGCAGGGCCTAATTCACCCCTCCACTTT.

V is TRBV27 and J is TRBJ2-5, with 10 bases matching TRBD2. V gave up 3 bases and J gave up 5 bases; unmatched junction bases: 6. The CDR3 length is 15 residues. Germline V CDR1 and CDR2: MNHEY, SMNVEV (reference sequence). CDR3 loop: CASSLSSGGRETQYF. The CDR3 DNA follows: TGTGCCAGCAGTTTGTCTAGCGGGGGTCGGGAGACCCAGTACTTC.

This rearrangement joins TRBV9 to TRBJ1-4, with 8 bases lining up with TRBD1. The CDR3 sequence is 17 residues long. The junction had 9 bases not matched to a gene; V was cut back by 2 bases and J by 3 bases. The V gene's germline CDR1 is SGDLS and CDR2 YYNGEE. The CDR3 DNA is TGTGCCAGCAGCGTGGCAGGGGGCGATTCAGCTAATGAAAAACTGTTTTTT. Its protein product is CASSVAGGDSANEKLFF.

The V gene is TRBV28, the J gene TRBJ1-2, with 8 bases matching TRBD1. The CDR3 has 13 residues. Per the germline V gene, CDR1 is MDHEN and CDR2 is SYDVKM. V trimming: 2 bases; J trimming: 4 bases; junction bases outside the gene matches: 0. The CDR3 region is CASSLTGGYGYTF. For the CDR3, the DNA is TGTGCCAGCAGTTTAACAGGGGGCTATGGCTACACCTTC.

This rearrangement joins TRBV5-8 to TRBJ2-7, with 14 positions matching TRBD2. The germline V gene encodes CDR1 SGHTS and CDR2 YDEGEE. Trimming took 3 bases from V and 6 from J; bases not matched to a gene: 5. The CDR3 is 15 amino acids. This CDR3 is CASSSRLAGGLEQYF. The CDR3 coding sequence is TGTGCCAGCAGCTCCCGACTAGCGGGAGGGCTCGAGCAGTACTTC.

CDR3 DNA: TGTGCCGGGAAGAGCGGGAGGCTAGCAAACGAGCAGTACTTC. Translating it yields CAGKSGRLANEQYF. The V call is TRBV6-1, the J call TRBJ2-7, with 9 positions matching TRBD2. The CDR3 is made up of 14 amino acids. V was clipped by 11 bases and J by 5 bases; unmatched bases: 13. CDR1 is MNHNS and CDR2 is SASEGT in the germline V gene.

The chain joins TRBV5-1 to TRBJ2-1; D possibly corresponds to TRBD1 (5 bases). V was trimmed by 7 bases and J by 5 bases, leaving 13 bases between them. The germline CDR1 and CDR2 sequences are SGHRS and YFSETQ. This CDR3 has 13 amino acids. The CDR3 nucleotides read TGCGCCAGCGGGGCGGAACCAAACAATGAGCAGTTCTTC. It encodes CASGAEPNNEQFF.

This clone occurred a few times. This chain uses TRBV6-1 with TRBJ2-7; 10 bases are shared with TRBD2. Trimming at V came to 2 bases and at J to 7 bases, leaving 8 bases not matched to a gene. The CDR3 is 15 residues long. CDR1 is MNHNS, CDR2 SASEGT, per germline. The CDR3 region is CASSEPPGLAREQYF. CDR3 nucleotides: TGTGCCAGCAGTGAACCTCCGGGACTAGCGAGGGAGCAGTACTTC.

The count of this clone is one. Other DNA sequences in the same sample also yield this CDR3. The J gene is TRBJ2-7, the V gene TRBV7-6; D remains unclear. Trimming shortened V by 1 base and J by 4 bases, and 8 bases separated the two germline ends. This CDR3 is 13 amino acids long. Per germline, CDR1 SGHVS and CDR2 FNYEAQ. The chain's CDR3 is CASSLGSGYEQYF. CDR3 bases: TGTGCCAGCAGCTTAGGCTCGGGTTACGAGCAGTACTTC.

The chain employs TRBV2 and TRBJ2-1; no reliable D call. The CDR3 is made up of 14 amino acids. The germline V gene has CDR1 SNHLY and CDR2 FYNNEI. V was shortened by 7 bases and J by 6 bases, with 16 bases between the two germline ends. The CDR3 bases are TGTGCCAGCACGGTTGAAGCCGGTGGCAATGAGCAGTTCTTC. Its protein is CASTVEAGGNEQFF.

This clone was picked up a small number of times. V gene TRBV5-4 combines with J gene TRBJ2-3; tentatively, D is TRBD2 (6 bases). The CDR3 contains 15 residues. The germline CDR1 and CDR2 sequences are SGHNT and YYREEE (reference sequence). V was cut by 0 bases and J by 5 bases, with 13 bases left in between. The CDR3 spells CASSLDLRGGDTQYF. The CDR3 bases are TGTGCCAGCAGCTTGGACTTAAGGGGAGGAGATACGCAGTATTTT.

This CDR3 reads CASSQQGAGTEAFF. CDR3 DNA: TGTGCCAGCAGCCAACAGGGGGCAGGCACTGAAGCTTTCTTT. The chain links TRBV6-5 to TRBJ1-1; 9 bases fit TRBD1. J gave up 4 bases and V 6 bases, and 6 bases lay outside the gene matches. The CDR3 loop spans 14 amino acids. Germline V gene lookup returns CDR1 MNHEY and CDR2 SVGAGI.

J is TRBJ1-1 and V is TRBV6-1; possible D gene TRBD1, 6 bases. The V and J ends lost 5 bases and 4 bases respectively, with 17 bases between them. This CDR3 has 15 residues. CDR1 and CDR2 from the germline V gene are MNHNS and SASEGT. This chain's CDR3 is CASSSTAGAGTEAFF. The DNA of the CDR3 is TGTGCCAGCAGTTCCACGGCAGGGGCCGGCACTGAAGCTTTCTTT.

The rearrangement uses TRBV18 and TRBJ1-1; no clear D. The germline gives CDR1 KGHSH, CDR2 LQKENI. V was clipped by 2 bases and J by 1 base, with 11 bases between them. This CDR3 is 15 amino acids long. CDR3 protein: CASSPKAGTNTEAFF. For the CDR3, the DNA is TGTGCCAGCTCACCAAAGGCGGGCACGAACACTGAAGCTTTCTTT.

This chain joins TRBV27 and TRBJ2-5, with 12 bases that match TRBD2. With V trimmed by 4 bases and J by 5 bases, 8 bases remained unmatched. There are 16 residues in the CDR3. The germline V gene encodes CDR1 MNHEY and CDR2 SMNVEV (reference sequence). This CDR3 is CASSSRLAGARETQYF. CDR3 DNA sequence: TGTGCCAGCAGTTCCCGACTAGCGGGAGCTCGGGAGACCCAGTACTTC.

V and J are TRBV28 and TRBJ1-5; D call uncertain. CDR1 and CDR2 (germline): MDHEN, SYDVKM. V lost 8 bases and J lost 1, with 18 bases in between. This CDR3 has 16 residues. For the CDR3, the DNA is TGTGCCAGCCATCATAGGAACGGAGGGAGCAATCAGCCCCAGCATTTT. This translates into CASHHRNGGSNQPQHF.

The chain combines TRBV9 with TRBJ1-5; TRBD1 matches at 7 bases. The CDR3 sequence is 15 residues long. Germline values: CDR1 SGDLS, CDR2 YYNGEE. Germline trimming cut 2 bases from V and 4 bases from J; bases unmatched to any gene: 6. The CDR3 coding sequence is TGTGCCAGCAGCGTGGAGGGGGCCGTAAATCAGCCCCAGCATTTT. It is translated as CASSVEGAVNQPQHF.

The V call is TRBV27, the J call TRBJ1-4; D not resolved. Germline-derived CDR1 and CDR2 are MNHEY and SMNVEV (reference sequence). V was pared by 5 bases and J by 7 bases, with 11 bases between. CDR3 length equals 13 residues. The CDR3 bases are TGTGCCAGCAGTGCACCGATCGGTGAAAAACTGTTTTTT. This translates into CASSAPIGEKLFF.

The chain combines TRBV7-8 with TRBJ2-7, with 7 positions matching TRBD2. In germline, CDR1 is SGHVS, CDR2 FQNEAQ. The trim removed 5 bases at V and 0 bases at J, leaving 10 bases unmatched. The CDR3 has 16 residues. The CDR3 bases are TGTGCCAGCAGCCCGATATTGGGGGGGGGCTCCTACGAGCAGTACTTC. This codes for CASSPILGGGSYEQYF.

The chain combines TRBV10-3 with TRBJ2-5, with TRBD1 matching 7 bases. Germline V lookup: CDR1 ENHRY, CDR2 SYGVKD. Trimming cost V 10 bases and J 5 bases; bases outside gene matches: 7. The CDR3 runs to 12 residues. CDR3 loop: CATQGLEETQYF. Here the CDR3 DNA reads TGTGCCACACAGGGGTTAGAGGAGACCCAGTACTTC.

The table lists this clone with a few counts. The V call is TRBV29-1, the J call TRBJ2-3, with no clear D. Germline-derived CDR1 and CDR2 are SQVTM and ANQGSEA. The CDR3 is 13 residues long. The V end was cut by 4 bases, the J end by 2 bases, with 10 bases between. Here the CDR3 reads CSVGPRLTDTQYF. The CDR3 nucleotides read TGCAGCGTTGGTCCCCGTCTCACAGATACGCAGTATTTT.